These 15 T cell receptor beta chains were sequenced from one sample in a study of tissue T cells after allogeneic stem cell transplantation. Libraries were prepared by immunoSEQ multiplex PCR; TCRdb keeps only in-frame clonotypes and omits some of them. Of almost 8,500 clones detected, roughly 46% appear once; the ten largest clones hold 2.2%. The time point is: mouse harvest day 7 after allogeneic transplant. Mouse grafts combined 10^7 T-cell-depleted bone marrow cells with 10^6 splenic CD5+ T cells. The sample taken for sequencing was skin. The receptor source for this set is a female BALB/c mouse given C57BL/6 T cells with graft-versus-host disease after an allogeneic hematopoietic cell transplant.

Concerning this clone itself: Any gene name here is a mouse gene name. The read ends 1 residue shy of where the CDR3 ends; the end is completed using the germline J gene. This chain links TRBV13-2 with TRBJ1-1; no clear D. The CDR3 has 11 residues. Per germline, CDR1 NNHNN and CDR2 SYGAGS (reference sequence). V was pared by 0 bases and J by 5 bases, with 2 bases between. The CDR3 spells CASGDGTEVFF. The DNA read from the CDR3 is TGTGCCAGCGGTGATGGGACAGAAGTCTTC.

A remark on this clone: These gene names are mouse names. The sequenced fragment ends 1 residue before the CDR3 boundary, so the rest is inferred from the germline J gene. V is TRBV12-1 and J is TRBJ2-4, with D possibly TRBD2 on 6 matching bases. Trimming pared 4 bases from V and 0 bases from J, leaving 10 bases between. This CDR3 has 14 residues. Germline lookup yields CDR1 SGHSN and CDR2 HYEKVE. The DNA read from the CDR3 is TGTGCCAGCTCCCTTGGGGGTAGTCAAAACACCTTGTAC. This sequence encodes CASSLGGSQNTLY. The CDR3 in full is CASSLGGSQNTLYF.

By sample fraction, this clone is medium-sized. Gene names refer to mouse genes. Sequencing ends 1 residue short of the CDR3 end; the germline J gene provides the rest. The chain carries TRBV15 and TRBJ1-1; D possibly corresponds to TRBD1 (5 bases). The V gene's germline CDR1 is SGHND and CDR2 FRSKSL. Trimming cost V 3 bases and J 4 bases, with 9 bases left between them. This CDR3 has 13 amino acids. The CDR3 protein is CASSLGEGTEVFF. The sequenced CDR3 bases are TGTGCCAGCAGTTTGGGGGAGGGCACAGAAGTCTTC.

A note on this clone: These gene names are mouse names. The read falls 1 residue short of the CDR3 end, and the missing part is taken from the germline J gene. The V and J genes are TRBV12-2 and TRBJ2-7, with D uncertain. The V end was cut by 1 base, the J end by 3 bases, with 6 bases between. The CDR3 has 12 residues. Germline V lookup: CDR1 SGHLS, CDR2 HYDKME. The CDR3 bases that were read are TGTGCCAGCTCTCTAGACTTCTATGAACAGTAC. This codes for CASSLDFYEQY. From start to end, the CDR3 is CASSLDFYEQYF.

With respect to this clone: Here the gene names and germline are mouse. From the germline J gene comes the end of the CDR3, since the read stops 1 residue before it. The V and J genes are TRBV26 and TRBJ2-3; D is undetermined. The germline V gene has CDR1 KGHPV and CDR2 FQNQEV (reference sequence). V was pared by 3 bases and J by 1 base, with 8 bases between. The CDR3 runs to 14 residues. Partial CDR3 DNA: TGTGCCAGCAGTCTTGGGATTCGTGCAGAAACGCTGTAT. Encoded protein: CASSLGIRAETLY. The whole CDR3 sequence is CASSLGIRAETLYF.

Notes on this clone: Mouse names are used for the genes. The read ends 1 residue before the CDR3 terminus; that terminus is restored from the germline J gene. The V and J genes are TRBV26 and TRBJ2-4, with D hard to call. CDR1 and CDR2 from the germline V gene are KGHPV and FQNQEV (reference sequence). Trimming took off 3 bases at V and 6 bases at J, with 4 bases between the two ends. This CDR3 region has 11 residues. The CDR3 loop reads CASSLRNTLYF. The CDR3 bases that were read are TGTGCCAGCAGTCTACGGAACACCTTGTAC.

Worth noting for this clone: Gene and germline names: mouse. The read halts 1 residue ahead of the CDR3 end, with the missing end drawn from the germline J gene. At the DNA level, this CDR3 is encoded by other sequences in the same sample as well. V gene TRBV26 combines with J gene TRBJ2-4; D is uncertain. V lost 2 bases to trimming and J lost 4 bases, with 7 bases between them. CDR1 and CDR2 from the germline V gene are KGHPV and FQNQEV (reference sequence). The CDR3 is 13 amino acids. CDR3 bases read: TGTGCCAGCAGTCTGGGGCAGAAAAACACCTTGTAC. This codes for CASSLGQKNTLY. The CDR3 as a whole reads CASSLGQKNTLYF.

By sample fraction, this clone is medium-sized. Gene names follow the mouse nomenclature. The sequenced fragment ends 1 residue before the CDR3 boundary, so the rest is inferred from the germline J gene. V gene TRBV12-2 combines with J gene TRBJ1-4; perhaps TRBD1 as D (6 bases). The CDR3 spans 14 residues. Germline CDR1 reads SGHLS; CDR2 reads HYDKME. Trimming removed 3 bases from V and 2 bases from J, with 9 bases in between. The CDR3 region is CASSWDKSNERLFF. The CDR3 DNA, read in part, is TGTGCCAGCTCTTGGGACAAATCCAACGAAAGATTATTT.

In regard to this clone: Genes and germline are mouse. CDR3 sequence reads: CASSRSDITEVFF. The sequenced part of the CDR3 DNA is TGTGCCAGCAGCCGCTCGGACATCACAGAAGTCTTC. V is TRBV26 and J is TRBJ1-1; a possible D gene is TRBD1 (5 bases). Sequencing ends 1 residue short of the CDR3 end; the germline J gene provides the rest. This CDR3 is 13 amino acids long. Germline V gene data show CDR1 as KGHPV and CDR2 as FQNQEV (reference sequence). V was cut by 6 bases and J by 4 bases, with 12 bases left in between.

This clone is medium-sized within its sample. These gene names are mouse names. Coverage ceases 1 residue before the CDR3 finishes, and the germline J gene fills in the end. J is TRBJ2-1 and V is TRBV26; D is ambiguous. This CDR3 contains 14 residues. V gave up 0 bases and J gave up 3 bases, with 6 bases separating them. CDR1 and CDR2 from the germline V gene are KGHPV and FQNQEV (reference sequence). This CDR3 reads CASSLSSPYAEQFF. The covered CDR3 bases are TGTGCCAGCAGTCTGTCGTCCCCCTATGCTGAGCAGTTC. The full variable domain, its missing parts supplied by reference TRBV26 and TRBJ2-1, is NSKVIQTPRYLVKGQGQKAKMRCIPEKGHPVVFWYQQNKNNEFKFLINFQNQEVLQQIDMTEKRFSAECPSNSPCSLEIQSSEAGDSALYLCASSLSSPYAEQFFGPGTRLTVL.

This clone turned up a few times. Here the gene names and germline are mouse. The CDR3 extends 1 residue past the end of the read, so its final part is completed from the germline J gene. The chain couples TRBV4 to TRBJ2-5; 12 nucleotides line up with TRBD2. There are 15 residues in the CDR3. Germline assignment: CDR1 LGHDT and CDR2 YNNKQL (reference sequence). V shed 6 bases and J 3 bases; nucleotides not matched to a gene: 4. The covered CDR3 bases are TGTGCCAGCAGTCGGGACTGGGGGGCACAAGACACCCAGTAC. Amino acids: CASSRDWGAQDTQY. The full CDR3 is CASSRDWGAQDTQYF.

A note on this clone: The genes are named according to mouse. The sequence runs out 1 residue before the end of the CDR3; the remainder is reconstructed from the germline J gene. The chain combines TRBV13-2 with TRBJ2-7; D remains unclear. The CDR3 loop spans 11 amino acids. V was pared by 4 bases and J by 7 bases, with 9 bases between. Germline loops: CDR1 NNHNN, CDR2 SYGAGS (reference sequence). This CDR3 is CASGWEEEQYF. The DNA read from the CDR3 is TGTGCCAGCGGTTGGGAAGAGGAACAGTAC.

Details on this clone: Gene labels here are mouse ones. Read sequence stops 1 residue before the CDR3 end, and the germline J gene provides the missing end. V is TRBV13-1 and J is TRBJ1-2; D gene ambiguous. Trimming pared 0 bases from V and 5 bases from J, leaving 8 bases between. CDR3 length: 13 residues. Germline V gene sequence: CDR1 NSHNY, CDR2 SYGAGN. Incomplete CDR3 DNA: TGTGCCAGCAGTGATGACAGAAAATCCGACTACACC. This encodes CASSDDRKSDYT. The entire CDR3 reads CASSDDRKSDYTF.

With respect to this clone: Mouse names are used for the genes. CDR3 sequence: CASSQSGNYAEQFF. The sequenced CDR3 bases are TGTGCCAGCAGCCAATCTGGGAACTATGCTGAGCAGTTC. The rearrangement uses TRBV2 and TRBJ2-1, with D maybe TRBD2 (5 bases). Sequencing ends 1 residue short of the CDR3 end; the germline J gene provides the rest. The V and J ends lost 2 bases and 1 base respectively, with 6 bases between them. From germline, CDR1 is LGHNA and CDR2 YSYQKL. CDR3 size: 14 residues.

Comment on this clone: Gene names are mouse gene names. The read halts 1 residue ahead of the CDR3 end, with the missing end drawn from the germline J gene. The chain couples TRBV12-2 to TRBJ2-1; 7 positions agree with TRBD2. CDR3 length equals 14 residues. The V gene's germline CDR1 is SGHLS and CDR2 HYDKME. After removal of 4 bases from V and 6 bases from J, the junction contained 8 bases not matched to a gene. This CDR3 reads CASSPDGGIAEQFF. The CDR3 DNA, read in part, is TGTGCCAGCTCCCCCGATGGGGGGATTGCTGAGCAGTTC.